These 19 T cell receptor beta chains were all obtained from the same sample, sequenced in a study of identical twins. TCRdb analysed the 5' RACE reads with MiXCR anew, one entry per CDR3 protein. In the table there are 700,000 to 950,000 distinct CDR3 sequences, roughly 12% of which are singletons. In addition, the sample was reused for a study of yellow fever vaccine responses in identical twins.

The sequenced sample was PBMCs. The receptors stem from a woman under 30 in good health.

V and J are TRBV5-1 and TRBJ2-3; D unresolved. Trimming took 0 bases from V and 2 from J, leaving 13 bases between them. CDR1 is SGHRS, CDR2 YFSETQ, per germline. The CDR3 loop spans 16 amino acids. The CDR3 coding sequence is TGCGCCAGCAGCTTGGCCCTTGGGCAGAACACAGATACGCAGTATTTT. It encodes CASSLALGQNTDTQYF.

This chain connects TRBV2 to TRBJ1-2, with D perhaps TRBD1 (6 bases). The V end was cut by 0 bases, the J end by 8 bases, with 16 bases between. Looked up from germline, CDR1 is SNHLY and CDR2 is FYNNEI. This CDR3 comprises 15 residues. CDR3: CASSEAGGRPRGYTF. The DNA of the CDR3 is TGTGCCAGCAGTGAAGCCGGGGGGCGACCTAGGGGCTACACCTTC.

This clonotype has at least ten counts. V is TRBV6-1 and J is TRBJ1-1; D uncertain. V shed 3 bases and J shed 1 base, with 6 bases lying between them. Germline assignment: CDR1 MNHNS and CDR2 SASEGT. The CDR3 is 13 residues long. CDR3 in amino acids: CASSETRNTEAFF. The CDR3 DNA follows: TGTGCCAGCAGTGAGACACGGAACACTGAAGCTTTCTTT.

This clonotype was counted a few times. The J gene is TRBJ2-7, the V gene TRBV20-1, with D perhaps assigned TRBD1 or TRBD2 (5 bases each). V lost 5 bases, J lost 4 bases, and 15 bases lay in between. This CDR3 has 13 amino acids. CDR1 DFQATT and CDR2 SNEGSKA come from the germline V gene (reference sequence). The CDR3 spells CSARGAYEYEQYV. For the CDR3, the DNA is TGCAGTGCTCGAGGGGCCTACGAGTACGAGCAGTACGTC.

V gene TRBV27 combines with J gene TRBJ2-7; 11 bases map to TRBD2. Germline lookup yields CDR1 MNHEY and CDR2 SMNVEV (reference sequence). CDR3 length: 15 amino acids. Germline trimming cut 5 bases from V and 1 base from J; bases unmatched to any gene: 4. The CDR3 reads CASSPTSGVSYEQYF. In DNA form, the CDR3 reads TGTGCCAGCAGTCCGACTAGCGGGGTTTCCTACGAGCAGTACTTC.

The chain combines TRBV11-2 with TRBJ2-7, with D possibly matching TRBD1 (6 bases). Trimming shortened V by 1 base and J by 4 bases, and 14 bases separated the two germline ends. Per germline, CDR1 SGHAT and CDR2 FQNNGV. The CDR3 loop spans 15 amino acids. CDR3 sequence reads: CASSLGAGTQYEQYF. The CDR3 DNA reads TGTGCCAGCAGCTTAGGAGCTGGGACACAGTACGAGCAGTACTTC.

The chain's CDR3 is CAIGQGQNNEQFF. CDR3 DNA: TGTGCCATCGGGCAGGGGCAAAACAATGAGCAGTTCTTC. The V and J genes are TRBV10-3 and TRBJ2-1, with D maybe TRBD1 (6 bases). Germline V gene lookup returns CDR1 ENHRY and CDR2 SYGVKD. The V and J ends lost 8 bases and 5 bases respectively, with 13 bases between them. The CDR3 totals 13 residues.

This clonotype has a handful of counts. The chain carries TRBV4-1 and TRBJ1-2; D not certain. Trimming cost V 4 bases and J 1 base, with 10 bases left between them. Germline V CDR1 and CDR2: MGHRA, YSYEKL. The CDR3 totals 14 residues. Written as DNA, the CDR3 is TGCGCCAGCAGCCCCGAGCGGGGTAACTATGGCTACACCTTC. This encodes CASSPERGNYGYTF.

This clonotype was counted only a few times. CDR3 nucleotide sequence: TGTGCCAGCAGCCAAGAGGCAGGGAATGGCTACACCTTC. Translated, it gives CASSQEAGNGYTF. The chain carries TRBV14 and TRBJ1-2, with a tentative D call TRBD1 (5 bases). The length of the CDR3 is 13 residues. Germline values: CDR1 SGHDN, CDR2 FVKESK. Trimming took 0 bases from V and 6 from J, leaving 8 bases between them. Supplemented by reference TRBV14 and TRBJ1-2, the full variable domain reads EAGVTQFPSHSVIEKGQTVTLRCDPISGHDNLYWYRRVMGKEIKFLLHFVKESKQDESGMPNNRFLAERTGGTYSTLKVQPAELEDSGVYFCASSQEAGNGYTFGSGTRLTVV.

This chain joins TRBV7-2 and TRBJ1-1, with D hard to call. This CDR3 contains 15 residues. V lost 5 bases and J 0 bases, leaving 13 bases between the germline ends. Germline CDR1 reads SGHTA; CDR2 reads FQGNSA. The CDR3 DNA reads as TGTGCCAGCAGCCCCCGGGAGTCCATGAACACTGAAGCTTTCTTT. Residues: CASSPRESMNTEAFF.

Many counts were recorded for this clonotype. The J gene is TRBJ2-7, the V gene TRBV28; D unresolved. This CDR3 is 14 amino acids long. The germline gives CDR1 MDHEN, CDR2 SYDVKM. V was pared by 3 bases and J by 2 bases, with 11 bases between. CDR3 sequence (DNA): TGTGCCAGCAGTTTTGGACCGAACACCTACGAGCAGTACTTC. Encoded protein: CASSFGPNTYEQYF.

This clonotype was seen ten or more times. The V call is TRBV6-5, the J call TRBJ1-5; D perhaps matches TRBD1 (5 bases). CDR3 length: 15 amino acids. Trimming pared 2 bases from V and 2 bases from J, leaving 10 bases between. The V gene's germline CDR1 is MNHEY and CDR2 SVGAGI. The CDR3 sequence: CASSYAGAGNQPQHF. CDR3 DNA: TGTGCCAGCAGTTACGCCGGGGCTGGCAATCAGCCCCAGCATTTT.

The table lists this clonotype with a few counts. V and J are TRBV20-1 and TRBJ2-2; maybe TRBD1 (5 bases). This CDR3 has 15 residues. The V and J ends lost 6 bases and 5 bases respectively, with 19 bases between them. Germline V gene lookup returns CDR1 DFQATT and CDR2 SNEGSKA (reference sequence). CDR3 loop: CSAEGLDTRTGELFF. The CDR3 bases are TGCAGTGCCGAAGGGCTGGACACAAGGACCGGGGAGCTGTTTTTT.

The gene calls are TRBV20-1 and TRBJ1-5, with 9 bases lining up with TRBD1. The CDR3 spans 13 residues. The germline gives CDR1 DFQATT, CDR2 SNEGSKA (reference sequence). V was clipped by 1 base and J by 5 bases; unmatched bases: 0. Here the CDR3 DNA reads TGCAGTGCTAGAGGGACAGGGGATCAGCCCCAGCATTTT. Amino acid sequence: CSARGTGDQPQHF.

This clonotype was observed a handful of times. The chain links TRBV3-1 to TRBJ2-5; 8 bases line up with TRBD1. The CDR3 totals 16 residues. The V gene's germline CDR1 is LGHDT and CDR2 YNNKEL (reference sequence). With 4 bases clipped from V and 5 bases from J, the junction kept 12 bases outside the gene matches. The CDR3 DNA reads TGTGCCAGCAGCCCCTCCCCGGACAGGGTAGAGGAGACCCAGTACTTC. This gives the protein CASSPSPDRVEETQYF.

The gene calls are TRBV18 and TRBJ2-1, with D perhaps TRBD1 or TRBD2 (5 bases each). Germline CDR1 KGHSH, CDR2 LQKENI. This CDR3 has 14 amino acids. Trimming removed 3 bases from V and 6 bases from J, with 12 bases in between. CDR3 sequence reads: CASSPSGQGNEQFF. The CDR3 DNA reads TGTGCCAGCTCACCGTCGGGGCAGGGCAATGAGCAGTTCTTC.

The chain couples TRBV11-2 to TRBJ1-6; D remains ambiguous. CDR3 length equals 13 residues. V dropped 5 bases and J dropped 7 bases, with 9 bases sitting between them. Germline CDR1 and CDR2: SGHAT and FQNNGV. The CDR3 here is CASSPNKNSPLHF. The DNA for the CDR3 is TGTGCCAGCAGCCCAAACAAGAATTCACCCCTCCACTTT.

This clonotype was seen a handful of times. The chain links TRBV20-1 to TRBJ2-5; 13 nucleotides line up with TRBD2. The length of the CDR3 is 16 residues. Germline V gene data show CDR1 as DFQATT and CDR2 as SNEGSKA (reference sequence). J was trimmed by 8 bases and V by 3 bases; bases with no gene match: 12. The CDR3 region has the DNA TGCAGTGCTAGTAGGATCCCCGGGACTAGCGGGGTTACCCAGTACTTC. It yields the protein CSASRIPGTSGVTQYF.

This chain links TRBV2 with TRBJ2-5, with D hard to call. Trimming removed 10 bases from V and 2 bases from J, with 14 bases in between. This CDR3 contains 13 residues. Germline CDR1 reads SNHLY; CDR2 reads FYNNEI. In nucleotides, the CDR3 is TGTGCCACCTCCGCCGGGCGGCAAGAGACCCAGTACTTC. This gives the protein CATSAGRQETQYF.